Following are 10 T cell receptor beta chains from one sample sequenced in a study of T-cell memory formation after mild COVID-19. From the 5' RACE reads, TCRdb called clonotypes with MiXCR, one entry per CDR3 protein. Here the sample spans a few hundred thousand distinct CDR3 sequences, about 17% being singletons. The sample taken for sequencing was PBMCs or a T cell subset sorted from them (not recorded which). The receptors derive from a man younger than 30 who had mild COVID-19 (a few samples of this study predate the infection). Cell type and time point are not known.

V gene TRBV5-1 combines with J gene TRBJ1-1; D gene uncertain. The CDR3 has 14 amino acids. Trimming shortened V by 2 bases and J by 0 bases, and 8 bases separated the two germline ends. Germline loops: CDR1 SGHRS, CDR2 YFSETQ. The CDR3 loop is CASSFRDMNTEAFF. Here the CDR3 DNA reads TGCGCCAGCAGCTTTCGCGATATGAACACTGAAGCTTTCTTT.

The genes are TRBV18 and TRBJ2-1; 12 positions agree with TRBD2. The CDR3 is 16 amino acids. Germline CDR1 KGHSH, CDR2 LQKENI. The trim removed 4 bases at V and 5 bases at J, leaving 6 bases unmatched. The CDR3 DNA follows: TGTGCCAGCTCACTTCAAGGACTAGCGGGGCACAATGAGCAGTTCTTC. Amino acid sequence: CASSLQGLAGHNEQFF.

This chain uses TRBV5-1 with TRBJ1-4, with D unclear. This CDR3 is 13 amino acids long. V was clipped by 6 bases and J by 3 bases, with 9 bases between them. Germline V gene sequence: CDR1 SGHRS, CDR2 YFSETQ. In nucleotides, the CDR3 is TGCGCCAGCAACGGGCAGCCTAATGAAAAACTGTTTTTT. This gives the protein CASNGQPNEKLFF.

A few counts support this clonotype. This rearrangement joins TRBV5-1 to TRBJ2-1; perhaps D is TRBD1 or TRBD2 (6 bases each). V was shortened by 10 bases and J by 4 bases, with 15 bases between the two germline ends. Per germline, CDR1 SGHRS and CDR2 YFSETQ. This CDR3 has 13 amino acids. In DNA form, the CDR3 reads TGCGCCTCGGACGGGGGCGCTTACAATGAGCAGTTCTTC. This encodes CASDGGAYNEQFF.

This clonotype was seen a few times. Written as DNA, the CDR3 is TGTGCCAGCAGCCCCCGGCGGCGGGGAGAAGCCCAAGAGACCCAGTACTTC. Protein product: CASSPRRRGEAQETQYF. The chain combines TRBV3-2 with TRBJ2-5; TRBD1 is taken as the D call from the table, unchecked against the DNA. TRBV3-2 is a known pseudogene. This CDR3 has 17 amino acids.

The chain employs TRBV6-5 and TRBJ1-2; D is unresolved. In germline, CDR1 is MNHEY, CDR2 SVGAGI. Deletions cut 4 bases from V and 8 bases from J, with 17 bases between. The CDR3 contains 14 residues. The CDR3 protein is CASSSGRYFEGYTF. The CDR3 coding sequence is TGTGCCAGCAGTTCGGGCCGATACTTCGAGGGCTACACCTTC.

The J gene is TRBJ1-5, the V gene TRBV4-2; no reliable D call. The CDR3 runs to 15 residues. V dropped 1 base and J dropped 0 bases, with 7 bases sitting between them. The germline gives CDR1 LGHNA, CDR2 YNFKEQ. The chain's CDR3 is CASSQGAHSNQPQHF. CDR3 bases: TGTGCCAGCAGCCAAGGAGCCCATAGCAATCAGCCCCAGCATTTT.

This clonotype occurred a few times. The rearrangement links TRBV3-1 to TRBJ2-3; D remains unclear. Germline CDR1 reads LGHDT; CDR2 reads YNNKEL (reference sequence). The CDR3 has 12 amino acids. Trimming pared 4 bases from V and 5 bases from J, leaving 7 bases between. The CDR3 region has the DNA TGTGCCAGCAGCCGTGCCTTAGATACGCAGTATTTT. Encoded protein: CASSRALDTQYF.

The rearrangement joins TRBV6-2 or TRBV6-3 to TRBJ2-1; possibly TRBD2 for D (5 bases). With 5 bases removed from V and 3 bases from J, the gap between germline ends came to 11 bases. CDR3 length: 14 residues. Germline CDR1 reads MNHEY; CDR2 reads SVGEGT. CDR3 in DNA: TGTGCCAGCAGTAACGAGAGGGACTACAATGAGCAGTTCTTC. This sequence encodes CASSNERDYNEQFF.

This clonotype has a handful of counts. The gene calls are TRBV4-2 and TRBJ1-4; D remains unclear. Germline CDR1 and CDR2: LGHNA and YNFKEQ. Trimming took 0 bases from V and 8 from J, leaving 16 bases between them. The CDR3 has 16 amino acids. This CDR3 reads CASSQDRIRRVEKLFF. CDR3 nucleotides: TGTGCCAGCAGCCAAGATCGAATCAGAAGGGTCGAAAAACTGTTTTTT.